A selection of T cell receptor beta chains follows, all from one sample in a study of shared clonotypes between healthy human individuals. Data came from immunoSEQ multiplex PCR; TCRdb stores just in-frame clones and leaves some out. The sample consists of 2 million to 3 million clones, under 95% of them appearing once. Input material: naive CD4+ T cells from PBMCs. These receptors all stem from a young man in good health. Some clones in this sample may be carry-over from other donors' samples. Each CDR3 is given with its conserved first and last residue. The order of the fields is CDR3 DNA, CDR3 protein, V gene, clone size, D gene, J gene. The D gene is left open where the match is weak. Part of the rows lack a size; the others show once, few, many or a class for expanded clones.

CDR3nt: TGTGCCAGCAGTTTGGAACTCCCGGATGAAAAACTGTTTTTT
CDR3aa: CASSLELPDEKLFF
v_gene: TRBV28
abundance: -
d_gene: -
j_gene: TRBJ1-4

CDR3nt: TGTGCCAGCAGCCTCAATCCAGCGGGAGCCGGGGAGCTGTTTTTT
CDR3aa: CASSLNPAGAGELFF
v_gene: TRBV7-2
abundance: -
d_gene: TRBD2
j_gene: TRBJ2-2

CDR3nt: TGCGCCAGCACGGGCCGGGGAGGTAACTATGGCTACACCTTC
CDR3aa: CASTGRGGNYGYTF
v_gene: TRBV5-1
abundance: -
d_gene: -
j_gene: TRBJ1-2

CDR3nt: TGTGCCAGCTCACCCGGACGGGACTACGGAACAGCCTACGAGCAGTACTTC
CDR3aa: CASSPGRDYGTAYEQYF
v_gene: TRBV18
abundance: -
d_gene: TRBD2
j_gene: TRBJ2-7

CDR3nt: TGTGCCAGCAGCTTAGATGAGGGTTCGAGAAGTTTCACGCTAGGCTACACCTTC
CDR3aa: CASSLDEGSRSFTLGYTF
v_gene: TRBV11-2
abundance: once
d_gene: -
j_gene: TRBJ1-2

CDR3nt: TGTGCCAGCTCACCACCGGGTAGCGGGAGGGAAGATACGCAGTATTTT
CDR3aa: CASSPPGSGREDTQYF
v_gene: TRBV18
abundance: -
d_gene: TRBD2
j_gene: TRBJ2-3

CDR3nt: TGTGCCAGCAGTTTCCTTCTAGCTGGCACAGATACGCAGTATTTT
CDR3aa: CASSFLLAGTDTQYF
v_gene: TRBV27
abundance: -
d_gene: -
j_gene: TRBJ2-3

CDR3nt: TGCGCCAGCAGCCTTGGGACTAGCGCTAGCTCCTACAATGAGCAGTTCTTC
CDR3aa: CASSLGTSASSYNEQFF
v_gene: TRBV5-1
abundance: -
d_gene: TRBD2
j_gene: TRBJ2-1

CDR3nt: TGTGCCAGCACAGCAGGGGGGCATGAGCAGTTCTTC
CDR3aa: CASTAGGHEQFF
v_gene: TRBV6-1
abundance: -
d_gene: -
j_gene: TRBJ2-1

CDR3nt: TGTGCCAGCAGCTCCGTCCCGAACACTGAAGCTTTCTTT
CDR3aa: CASSSVPNTEAFF
v_gene: TRBV5-4
abundance: -
d_gene: -
j_gene: TRBJ1-1

CDR3nt: TGTGCCAGCTCACCTTTTGGACAGGATTACTATGGCTACACCTTC
CDR3aa: CASSPFGQDYYGYTF
v_gene: TRBV18
abundance: few
d_gene: TRBD1
j_gene: TRBJ1-2

CDR3nt: TGTGCCAGTAGTGTCAGCTATACCTCTGGGGCCAACGTCCTGACTTTC
CDR3aa: CASSVSYTSGANVLTF
v_gene: TRBV19
abundance: -
d_gene: -
j_gene: TRBJ2-6

CDR3nt: TGTGCCTGGAGTAGACAACAAGGCACTGAAGCTTTCTTT
CDR3aa: CAWSRQQGTEAFF
v_gene: TRBV30
abundance: -
d_gene: -
j_gene: TRBJ1-1

CDR3nt: TGCGCCAGCAGCCAAGTCACGGGAAACACCATATATTTT
CDR3aa: CASSQVTGNTIYF
v_gene: TRBV4-1
abundance: -
d_gene: -
j_gene: TRBJ1-3

CDR3nt: TGTGCCAGCAGTTTACGACCGGGACTAGCGGGAGACGAGCAGTACTTC
CDR3aa: CASSLRPGLAGDEQYF
v_gene: TRBV27
abundance: -
d_gene: TRBD2
j_gene: TRBJ2-7

CDR3nt: TGTGCCAGCAGCACGGAAGGATCCTGGTCCTACAATGAGCAGTTCTTC
CDR3aa: CASSTEGSWSYNEQFF
v_gene: TRBV7-3
abundance: -
d_gene: -
j_gene: TRBJ2-1

CDR3nt: TGTGCCAGCACACGACAGGGAGACCACGAGCAGTACTTC
CDR3aa: CASTRQGDHEQYF
v_gene: TRBV7-9
abundance: -
d_gene: TRBD1
j_gene: TRBJ2-7

CDR3nt: TGTGCCAGCAGGGGACAGGGGTCAACCCACAATGAGCAGTTCTTC
CDR3aa: CASRGQGSTHNEQFF
v_gene: TRBV2
abundance: -
d_gene: TRBD1
j_gene: TRBJ2-1

CDR3nt: TGTGCCAGCAGCCCCTCCGGACTAGCGGGAGTGGAGACCCAGTACTTC
CDR3aa: CASSPSGLAGVETQYF
v_gene: TRBV9
abundance: -
d_gene: TRBD2
j_gene: TRBJ2-5

CDR3nt: TGTGCCAGCAGTCAGCGGGGGGCCAACGTCCTGACTTTC
CDR3aa: CASSQRGANVLTF
v_gene: TRBV27
abundance: -
d_gene: -
j_gene: TRBJ2-6

CDR3nt: TGTGCCAGCAGTGAGGGCAGCCAGGGGCAGCCCCAGCATTTT
CDR3aa: CASSEGSQGQPQHF
v_gene: TRBV2
abundance: -
d_gene: -
j_gene: TRBJ1-5

CDR3nt: TGCGCCAGCAGCTGGGGACTAGATACCTACGAGCAGTACTTC
CDR3aa: CASSWGLDTYEQYF
v_gene: TRBV5-1
abundance: -
d_gene: TRBD2
j_gene: TRBJ2-7

CDR3nt: TGTGCCAGCAGCGGGAGGGGGGCAGGCCCTGGCTACACCTTC
CDR3aa: CASSGRGAGPGYTF
v_gene: TRBV7-7
abundance: -
d_gene: -
j_gene: TRBJ1-2

CDR3nt: TGTGCCAGCAGCTTGGCTAGCGCCTCGTCGGACGAGCAGTACTTC
CDR3aa: CASSLASASSDEQYF
v_gene: TRBV5-4
abundance: -
d_gene: -
j_gene: TRBJ2-7

CDR3nt: TGCGCCAGCAGCCAAGAGGATGTCGGCAAACTTGGCTACACCTTC
CDR3aa: CASSQEDVGKLGYTF
v_gene: TRBV4-1
abundance: -
d_gene: -
j_gene: TRBJ1-2

CDR3nt: TGTGCCACCAGCAGAGAAAGAGGGGGCATTCGGTCTAATGAAAAACTGTTTTTT
CDR3aa: CATSRERGGIRSNEKLFF
v_gene: TRBV15
abundance: -
d_gene: TRBD1
j_gene: TRBJ1-4

CDR3nt: TGTGCCAGCAGCTTGGGGGGGACAGGCTCCTACGAGCAGTACTTC
CDR3aa: CASSLGGTGSYEQYF
v_gene: TRBV5-4
abundance: -
d_gene: TRBD1
j_gene: TRBJ2-7

CDR3nt: TGTGCCAGCAGTTACGACAGCGGGGGAAACACCATATATTTT
CDR3aa: CASSYDSGGNTIYF
v_gene: TRBV6-5
abundance: -
d_gene: -
j_gene: TRBJ1-3

CDR3nt: TGTGCCAGCAGCTTGCGGCTAAACAATGAGCAGTTCTTC
CDR3aa: CASSLRLNNEQFF
v_gene: TRBV11-1
abundance: -
d_gene: -
j_gene: TRBJ2-1

CDR3nt: TGTGCTAGTGGTTTTGAGACTGAAGCTTTCTTT
CDR3aa: CASGFETEAFF
v_gene: TRBV12-5
abundance: few
d_gene: -
j_gene: TRBJ1-1

CDR3nt: TGTGCCAGCAGCTTTCTTAGACTCTATGGCTACACCTTC
CDR3aa: CASSFLRLYGYTF
v_gene: TRBV5-5
abundance: -
d_gene: -
j_gene: TRBJ1-2

CDR3nt: TGTGCCAGCAGCTTGACAGGGGGTTCGACTGAAGCTTTCTTT
CDR3aa: CASSLTGGSTEAFF
v_gene: TRBV11-3
abundance: -
d_gene: TRBD1
j_gene: TRBJ1-1

CDR3nt: TGTGCCAGCAGTGGACCCAATGGGCCGACAGATACGCAGTATTTT
CDR3aa: CASSGPNGPTDTQYF
v_gene: TRBV6-1
abundance: -
d_gene: -
j_gene: TRBJ2-3

CDR3nt: TGTGCCTGGAGTTCATATACCAGCACCGGGGAGCTGTTTTTT
CDR3aa: CAWSSYTSTGELFF
v_gene: TRBV30
abundance: -
d_gene: -
j_gene: TRBJ2-2

CDR3nt: TGTGCCACCAGCAGAAGAAGGGGCACAGATACGCAGTATTTT
CDR3aa: CATSRRRGTDTQYF
v_gene: TRBV15
abundance: -
d_gene: -
j_gene: TRBJ2-3

CDR3nt: TGTGCCAGCAGTGCAGCAGGGGGACAGAGGGGTGAAAAACTGTTTTTT
CDR3aa: CASSAAGGQRGEKLFF
v_gene: TRBV28
abundance: -
d_gene: TRBD1
j_gene: TRBJ1-4

CDR3nt: TGTGCCAGCTCACCCTTGGTCTCTGGGGCCAACGTCCTGACTTTC
CDR3aa: CASSPLVSGANVLTF
v_gene: TRBV18
abundance: -
d_gene: -
j_gene: TRBJ2-6

CDR3nt: TGTGCCAGCAGCTCAAGCGGGTTCGCCTACGAGCAGTACTTC
CDR3aa: CASSSSGFAYEQYF
v_gene: TRBV7-2
abundance: -
d_gene: -
j_gene: TRBJ2-7

CDR3nt: TGCGCCAGCAGACAACGCTTTTCGGGGGAGGCTGGCTACACCTTC
CDR3aa: CASRQRFSGEAGYTF
v_gene: TRBV5-1
abundance: -
d_gene: -
j_gene: TRBJ1-2

CDR3nt: TGCGCCACCAGCGAACCAGGGCAGGAGCAGTTCTTC
CDR3aa: CATSEPGQEQFF
v_gene: TRBV5-1
abundance: -
d_gene: -
j_gene: TRBJ2-1

CDR3nt: TGTGCCAGCAGCTTTAGGTTCGTGGGAGGCCCCTACGAGCAGTACTTC
CDR3aa: CASSFRFVGGPYEQYF
v_gene: TRBV12-1
abundance: -
d_gene: -
j_gene: TRBJ2-7

CDR3nt: TGTGCCAGCAGCCGCAAAACAGGGGTGAACACTGAAGCTTTCTTT
CDR3aa: CASSRKTGVNTEAFF
v_gene: TRBV5-4
abundance: -
d_gene: TRBD1
j_gene: TRBJ1-1

CDR3nt: TGTGCCAGCAACAGTTTTACTAGCACAGATACGCAGTATTTT
CDR3aa: CASNSFTSTDTQYF
v_gene: TRBV2
abundance: -
d_gene: -
j_gene: TRBJ2-3

CDR3nt: TGTGCCAGCAGCGTCGTAGGCGGGACTCGTGAGCAGTACTTC
CDR3aa: CASSVVGGTREQYF
v_gene: TRBV5-4
abundance: -
d_gene: -
j_gene: TRBJ2-7

CDR3nt: TGTGCCAGCAGCTTAGATAGGGACAGGGCCTACGAGCAGTACTTC
CDR3aa: CASSLDRDRAYEQYF
v_gene: TRBV7-9
abundance: -
d_gene: TRBD1
j_gene: TRBJ2-7

CDR3nt: TGTGCCAGCAGAAAATTACAGGGCTCCTACGAGCAGTACTTC
CDR3aa: CASRKLQGSYEQYF
v_gene: TRBV6-5
abundance: -
d_gene: -
j_gene: TRBJ2-7

CDR3nt: TGTGCCAGCAGCCTTATGATGGGGGAGCAGTACTTC
CDR3aa: CASSLMMGEQYF
v_gene: TRBV28
abundance: -
d_gene: -
j_gene: TRBJ2-7

CDR3nt: TGTGCCAGCAGCCGCGACAGGGGAGGAGGGGAGCTGTTTTTT
CDR3aa: CASSRDRGGGELFF
v_gene: TRBV11-3
abundance: -
d_gene: TRBD1
j_gene: TRBJ2-2

CDR3nt: TGTGCCAGCAGTTCTGAGGCCTTATCGGGAGGAAACACCATATATTTT
CDR3aa: CASSSEALSGGNTIYF
v_gene: TRBV28
abundance: -
d_gene: -
j_gene: TRBJ1-3

CDR3nt: TGTGCCAGCAGTTACGACACGGGGGGGGACACCATATATTTT
CDR3aa: CASSYDTGGDTIYF
v_gene: TRBV6-5
abundance: -
d_gene: -
j_gene: TRBJ1-3

CDR3nt: TGTGCCAGCATGCCAGCGACAGGCACTGAAGCTTTCTTT
CDR3aa: CASMPATGTEAFF
v_gene: TRBV2
abundance: few
d_gene: -
j_gene: TRBJ1-1

CDR3nt: TGCAGCGTCGCAGAATCGGGTACAGGGCGCGCCACTGAAGCTTTCTTT
CDR3aa: CSVAESGTGRATEAFF
v_gene: TRBV29-1
abundance: -
d_gene: -
j_gene: TRBJ1-1

CDR3nt: TGTGCCAGCAGTCTAGGACTGCCGACCTACAATGAGCAGTTCTTC
CDR3aa: CASSLGLPTYNEQFF
v_gene: TRBV27
abundance: -
d_gene: -
j_gene: TRBJ2-1

CDR3nt: TGTGCCAGCAGTCGCACCTTCTACCTGATCGCGGCCTCTGGGGCCAACGTCCTGACTTTC
CDR3aa: CASSRTFYLIAASGANVLTF
v_gene: TRBV28
abundance: -
d_gene: -
j_gene: TRBJ2-6

CDR3nt: TGTGCCAGCAGTAAACCAGGGGGCTTGGCTGAAAAACTGTTTTTT
CDR3aa: CASSKPGGLAEKLFF
v_gene: TRBV28
abundance: -
d_gene: TRBD1
j_gene: TRBJ1-4

CDR3nt: TGTGCCAGCAGCGCCGGGACAGGGCCTCCCTATGGCTACACCTTC
CDR3aa: CASSAGTGPPYGYTF
v_gene: TRBV5-8
abundance: -
d_gene: TRBD1
j_gene: TRBJ1-2

CDR3nt: TGCGCCAGCAGCCAGGGAGGTACGGCAGATACGCAGTATTTT
CDR3aa: CASSQGGTADTQYF
v_gene: TRBV5-1
abundance: -
d_gene: -
j_gene: TRBJ2-3

CDR3nt: TGCAGCGTTGATACAGCCGACATACTCTACACCTTC
CDR3aa: CSVDTADILYTF
v_gene: TRBV29-1
abundance: -
d_gene: -
j_gene: TRBJ1-2

CDR3nt: TGTGCCAGTAGTATAGGAGGCGGAAACAACTATGGCTACACCTTC
CDR3aa: CASSIGGGNNYGYTF
v_gene: TRBV19
abundance: -
d_gene: -
j_gene: TRBJ1-2

CDR3nt: TGTGCCAGCAGTTTACCCGTCACAGGGGGCGGGAAACTGTTTTTT
CDR3aa: CASSLPVTGGGKLFF
v_gene: TRBV28
abundance: -
d_gene: TRBD1
j_gene: TRBJ1-4